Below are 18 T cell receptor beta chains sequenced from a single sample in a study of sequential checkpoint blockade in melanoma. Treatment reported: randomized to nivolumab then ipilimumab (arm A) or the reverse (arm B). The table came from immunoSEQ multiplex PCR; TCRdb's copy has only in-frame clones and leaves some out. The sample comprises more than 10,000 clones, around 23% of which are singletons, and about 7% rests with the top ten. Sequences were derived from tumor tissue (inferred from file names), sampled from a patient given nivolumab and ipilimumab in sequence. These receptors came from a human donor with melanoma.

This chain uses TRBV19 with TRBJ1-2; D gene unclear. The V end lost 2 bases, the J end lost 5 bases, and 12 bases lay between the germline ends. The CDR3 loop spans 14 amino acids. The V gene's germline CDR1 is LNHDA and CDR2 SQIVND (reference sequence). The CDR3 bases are TGTGCCAGTAGTATATCTCCGGGCACTTATGGCTACACCTTC. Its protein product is CASSISPGTYGYTF.

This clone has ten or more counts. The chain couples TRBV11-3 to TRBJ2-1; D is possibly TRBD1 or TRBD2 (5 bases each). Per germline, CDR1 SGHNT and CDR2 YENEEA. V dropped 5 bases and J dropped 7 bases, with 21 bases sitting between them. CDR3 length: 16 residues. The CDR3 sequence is CASSLPGHPTKNEQFF. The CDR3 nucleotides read TGTGCCAGCAGCCTTCCCGGACACCCGACTAAGAATGAGCAGTTCTTC.

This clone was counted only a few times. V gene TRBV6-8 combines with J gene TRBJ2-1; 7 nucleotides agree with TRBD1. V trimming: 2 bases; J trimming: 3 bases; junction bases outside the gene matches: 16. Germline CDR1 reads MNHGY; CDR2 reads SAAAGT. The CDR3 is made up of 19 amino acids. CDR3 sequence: CASSYHRTGQVLSYNEQFF. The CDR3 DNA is TGTGCCAGCAGTTACCACCGGACAGGCCAGGTGCTTAGCTACAATGAGCAGTTCTTC.

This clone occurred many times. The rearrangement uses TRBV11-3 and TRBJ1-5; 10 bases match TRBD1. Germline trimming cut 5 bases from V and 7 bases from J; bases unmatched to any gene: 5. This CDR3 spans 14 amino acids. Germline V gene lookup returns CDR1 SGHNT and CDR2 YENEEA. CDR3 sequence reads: CASSPDRGPQPQHF. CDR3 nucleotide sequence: TGTGCCAGCAGCCCCGACAGGGGGCCACAGCCCCAGCATTTT.

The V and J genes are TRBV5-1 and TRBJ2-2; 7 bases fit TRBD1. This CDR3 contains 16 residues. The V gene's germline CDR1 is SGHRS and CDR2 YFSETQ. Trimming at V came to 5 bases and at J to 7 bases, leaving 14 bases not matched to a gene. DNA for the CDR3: TGCGCCAGCAGTCCCACAGGGGCCCCTCGCCGCGGGGAGCTGTTTTTT. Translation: CASSPTGAPRRGELFF.

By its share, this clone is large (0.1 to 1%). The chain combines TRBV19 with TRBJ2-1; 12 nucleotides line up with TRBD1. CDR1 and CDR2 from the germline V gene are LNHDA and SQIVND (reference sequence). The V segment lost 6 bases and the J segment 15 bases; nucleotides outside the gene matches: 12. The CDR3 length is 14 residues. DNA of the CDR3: TGTGCCAGTAGCGTAGGGACAGGGGGCCCCCTTTGGTTCTTC. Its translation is CASSVGTGGPLWFF.

The CDR3 region has the DNA TGTGCCGCAGCCGCACCGGGACAGTTTAATGAAAAACTGTTTTTT. Residues: CAAAAPGQFNEKLFF. The chain carries TRBV25-1 and TRBJ1-4, with 7 bases lining up with TRBD1. Trimming removed 11 bases from V and 4 bases from J; junction bases left unmatched: 13. Germline V gives CDR1 MGHDK, CDR2 SYGVNS. CDR3 size: 15 residues.

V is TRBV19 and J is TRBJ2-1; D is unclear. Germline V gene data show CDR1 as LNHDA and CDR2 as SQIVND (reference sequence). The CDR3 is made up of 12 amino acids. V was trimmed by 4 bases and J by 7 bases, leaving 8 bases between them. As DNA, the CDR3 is TGTGCCAGTAGTAGCCTCGGGAATGAGCAGTTCTTC. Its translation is CASSSLGNEQFF.

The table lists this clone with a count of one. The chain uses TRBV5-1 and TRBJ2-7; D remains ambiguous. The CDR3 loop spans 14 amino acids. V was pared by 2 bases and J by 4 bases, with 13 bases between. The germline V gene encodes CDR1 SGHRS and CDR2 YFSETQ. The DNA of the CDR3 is TGCGCCAGCAGCTTCCGCCAAGGTGCGTACGAGCAGTACTTC. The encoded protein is CASSFRQGAYEQYF.

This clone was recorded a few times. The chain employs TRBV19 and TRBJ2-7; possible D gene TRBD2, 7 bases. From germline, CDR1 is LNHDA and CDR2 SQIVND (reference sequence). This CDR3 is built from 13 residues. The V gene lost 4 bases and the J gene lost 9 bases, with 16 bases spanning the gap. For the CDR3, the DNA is TGTGCCAGTAGTACCCCGGGGGGCCTCGGGCAGTACTTC. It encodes CASSTPGGLGQYF.

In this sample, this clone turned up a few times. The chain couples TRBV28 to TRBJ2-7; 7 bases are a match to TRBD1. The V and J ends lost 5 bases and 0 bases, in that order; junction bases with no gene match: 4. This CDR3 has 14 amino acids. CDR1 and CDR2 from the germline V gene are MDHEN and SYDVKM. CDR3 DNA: TGTGCCAGCAGTCCCACAGGGGACTCCTACGAGCAGTACTTC. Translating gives CASSPTGDSYEQYF.

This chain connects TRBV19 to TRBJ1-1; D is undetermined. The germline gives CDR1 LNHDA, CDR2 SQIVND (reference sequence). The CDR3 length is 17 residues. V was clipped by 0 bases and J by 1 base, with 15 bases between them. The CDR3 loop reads CASSIDLDRAGNTEAFF. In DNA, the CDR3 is TGTGCCAGTAGTATAGATCTTGATAGGGCGGGGAACACTGAAGCTTTCTTT.

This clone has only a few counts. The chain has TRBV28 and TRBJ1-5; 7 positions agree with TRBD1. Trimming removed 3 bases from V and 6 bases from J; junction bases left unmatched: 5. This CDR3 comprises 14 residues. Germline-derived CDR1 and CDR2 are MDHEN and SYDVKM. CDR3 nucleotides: TGTGCCAGCAGTTTCAACAGGGGAGGTCAGCCCCAGCATTTT. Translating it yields CASSFNRGGQPQHF.

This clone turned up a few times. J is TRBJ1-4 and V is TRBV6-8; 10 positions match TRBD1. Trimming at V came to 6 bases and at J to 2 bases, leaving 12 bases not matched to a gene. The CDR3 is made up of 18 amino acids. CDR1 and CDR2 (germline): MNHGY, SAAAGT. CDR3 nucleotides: TGTGCCAGCAGCGCAACCCCGGGACAGGGGAAGACTAATGAAAAACTGTTTTTT. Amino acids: CASSATPGQGKTNEKLFF.

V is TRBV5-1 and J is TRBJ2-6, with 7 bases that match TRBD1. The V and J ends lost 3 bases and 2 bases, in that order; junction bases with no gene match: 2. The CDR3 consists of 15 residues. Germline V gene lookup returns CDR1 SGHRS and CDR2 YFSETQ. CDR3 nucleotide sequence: TGCGCCAGCAGCTGGGGACAGACTGGGGCCAACGTCCTGACTTTC. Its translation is CASSWGQTGANVLTF.

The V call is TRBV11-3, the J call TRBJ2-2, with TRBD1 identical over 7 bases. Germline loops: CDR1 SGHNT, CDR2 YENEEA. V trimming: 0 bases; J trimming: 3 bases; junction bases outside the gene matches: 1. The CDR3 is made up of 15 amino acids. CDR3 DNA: TGTGCCAGCAGCTTAGAAGGGGGCTACACCGGGGAGCTGTTTTTT. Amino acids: CASSLEGGYTGELFF. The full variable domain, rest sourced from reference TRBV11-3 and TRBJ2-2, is EAGVVQSPRYKIIEKKQPVAFWCNPISGHNTLYWYLQNLGQGPELLIRYENEEAVDDSQLPKDRFSAERLKGVDSTLKIQPAELGDSAVYLCASSLEGGYTGELFFGEGSRLTVL.

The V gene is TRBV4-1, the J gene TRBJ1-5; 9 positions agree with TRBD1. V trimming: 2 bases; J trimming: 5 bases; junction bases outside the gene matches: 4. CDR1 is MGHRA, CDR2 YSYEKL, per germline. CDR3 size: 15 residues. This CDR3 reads CASSQQDRGYQPQHF. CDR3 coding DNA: TGCGCCAGCAGCCAACAAGACAGGGGGTATCAGCCCCAGCATTTT.

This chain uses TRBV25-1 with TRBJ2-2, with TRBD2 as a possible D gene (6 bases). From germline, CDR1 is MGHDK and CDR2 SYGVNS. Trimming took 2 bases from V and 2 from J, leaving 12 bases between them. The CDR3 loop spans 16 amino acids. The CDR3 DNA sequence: TGTGCCAGCAGTGAAGGGGGGATTCCTAACACCGGGGAGCTGTTTTTT. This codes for CASSEGGIPNTGELFF.